These 32 T cell receptor beta chains were sequenced from one sample in a study of T-cell reconstitution after alpha-beta-depleted transplantation in children. This sample's TCRbeta library carried unique molecular identifier barcodes. TCRdb redid the calling of the PCR reads with MiXCR, one entry per CDR3 protein. The sample records about 980,000 distinct CDR3 sequences, about 29% being singletons. This material consisted of PBMCs, mostly from graft donor cells, taken 360 days after TCRalphabeta/CD19-depleted stem cell transplant. The receptors here all came from a boy in the first two years of life who had a stem cell transplant for SCID, so the T cells may come from the graft donor.

The chain uses TRBV20-1 and TRBJ1-1; no reliable D call. V was shortened by 5 bases and J by 5 bases, with 18 bases between the two germline ends. Germline V gene lookup returns CDR1 DFQATT and CDR2 SNEGSKA (reference sequence). CDR3 length: 14 residues. CDR3 sequence reads: CSAGVRLRRTEAFF. The CDR3 nucleotides read TGCAGTGCTGGGGTCCGGCTCAGGAGGACTGAAGCTTTCTTT.

The chain couples TRBV7-9 to TRBJ1-4; D uncertain. The V end was cut by 1 base, the J end by 5 bases, with 17 bases between. This CDR3 is 17 amino acids long. Germline lookup yields CDR1 SEHNR and CDR2 FQNEAQ (reference sequence). The CDR3 DNA reads TGTGCCAGCAGCTTAGTTTCATCTCGACCCCTGAATGAAAAACTGTTTTTT. It codes for CASSLVSSRPLNEKLFF. The full variable domain, with the rest looked up from reference TRBV7-9 and TRBJ1-4, is DTGVSQNPRHKITKRGQNVTFRCDPISEHNRLYWYRQTLGQGPEFLTYFQNEAQLEKSRLLSDRFSAERPKGSFSTLEIQRTEQGDSAMYLCASSLVSSRPLNEKLFFGSGTQLSVL.

The rearrangement links TRBV5-6 to TRBJ2-1; D not certain. V was shortened by 0 bases and J by 3 bases, with 10 bases between the two germline ends. CDR1 is SGHDT, CDR2 YYEEEE, per germline. The CDR3 runs 15 residues. The CDR3 coding sequence is TGTGCCAGCAGCTTGGCGGACCGGGTCTACAATGAGCAGTTCTTC. It is translated as CASSLADRVYNEQFF.

DNA for the CDR3: TGTGCCAGCAGTTACGGGGGAACCCCGGGAGGGGGCTACACCTTC. Translated: CASSYGGTPGGGYTF. The chain carries TRBV6-5 and TRBJ1-2; possibly TRBD1 for D (5 bases). Germline V gives CDR1 MNHEY, CDR2 SVGAGI. Between the trimmed V and J ends, which lost 2 bases and 8 bases, there was a span of 18 bases. The length of the CDR3 is 15 residues.

The chain carries TRBV7-9 and TRBJ1-2; 11 bases line up with TRBD1. V was pared by 4 bases and J by 3 bases, with 7 bases of the junction left unmatched. The CDR3 loop spans 16 amino acids. Germline CDR1 SEHNR, CDR2 FQNEAQ (reference sequence). The CDR3 reads CASSSHRDRGYYGYTF. The CDR3 bases are TGTGCCAGCAGCTCACACCGGGACAGGGGGTACTATGGCTACACCTTC.

This clonotype occurred a few times. The chain recombines TRBV20-1 with TRBJ2-2, with no clear D. V was pared by 3 bases and J by 3 bases, with 11 bases between. Germline V gene sequence: CDR1 DFQATT, CDR2 SNEGSKA (reference sequence). The CDR3 is made up of 14 amino acids. CDR3 nucleotides: TGCAGTGCTAGTGGCCAGCCTCACACCGGGGAGCTGTTTTTT. This sequence encodes CSASGQPHTGELFF.

V gene TRBV4-3 combines with J gene TRBJ1-2; 8 bases are shared with TRBD1. The CDR3 totals 15 residues. CDR1 is LGHNA and CDR2 is YSLEER in the germline V gene. Trimming at V came to 1 base and at J to 8 bases, leaving 9 bases not matched to a gene. The CDR3 bases are TGCGCCAGCAGCCAAGTTGACAGGGGAAACGACGGCTACACCTTC. As protein: CASSQVDRGNDGYTF.

The gene calls are TRBV4-1 and TRBJ2-7; 7 bases fit TRBD2. V shed 1 base, J shed 5 bases, and the junction held 5 bases outside the gene matches. The CDR3 is 14 residues long. Germline CDR1 reads MGHRA; CDR2 reads YSYEKL. This CDR3 reads CASSQVERGNEQYF. CDR3 in DNA: TGCGCCAGCAGCCAAGTCGAGCGGGGAAACGAGCAGTACTTC.

V is TRBV10-1 and J is TRBJ2-4, with 8 positions matching TRBD1. Germline lookup yields CDR1 WNHNN and CDR2 SYGVQD (reference sequence). The CDR3 loop spans 17 amino acids. V shed 4 bases, J shed 0 bases, and the junction held 8 bases outside the gene matches. This CDR3 is CASSAGQGALAKNIQYF. CDR3 DNA: TGCGCCAGCAGTGCCGGACAGGGAGCCTTAGCCAAAAACATTCAGTACTTC.

This clonotype was counted between two and nine times. The rearrangement links TRBV29-1 to TRBJ2-7, with D tentatively TRBD2 (5 bases). V was clipped by 6 bases and J by 6 bases, with 18 bases between them. This CDR3 has 13 amino acids. Germline lookup yields CDR1 SQVTM and CDR2 ANQGSEA. The DNA for the CDR3 is TGCAGCGTCCGGGATCTCCCAACGGCCGAGCAGTACTTC. Its protein product is CSVRDLPTAEQYF.

This clonotype showed up just a few times. The rearrangement links TRBV5-1 to TRBJ1-1, with D maybe TRBD1 (6 bases). V lost 5 bases and J 1 base, leaving 9 bases between the germline ends. The CDR3 has 13 residues. The V gene's germline CDR1 is SGHRS and CDR2 YFSETQ. The CDR3 nucleotides read TGCGCCAGCAGGGAGACAGGGAACACTGAAGCTTTCTTT. Translated: CASRETGNTEAFF.

The J gene is TRBJ2-3, the V gene TRBV5-1; a weak D match, TRBD1 (6 bases). V lost 4 bases and J lost 6, with 12 bases in between. The CDR3 loop spans 13 amino acids. Germline V gives CDR1 SGHRS, CDR2 YFSETQ. The CDR3 DNA reads TGCGCCAGCAGCGTACAGGGTTCCGATACGCAGTATTTT. Its translation is CASSVQGSDTQYF.

This clonotype appeared a few times. The chain joins TRBV7-6 to TRBJ2-3; 8 nucleotides align to TRBD2. V was pared by 5 bases and J by 0 bases, with 7 bases of the junction left unmatched. CDR1 SGHVS and CDR2 FNYEAQ come from the germline V gene. The CDR3 loop spans 16 amino acids. CDR3 region: CASSEAGGTSTDTQYF. CDR3 coding DNA: TGTGCCAGCAGCGAGGCGGGGGGTACTAGCACAGATACGCAGTATTTT.

Many counts were recorded for this clonotype. V usage is TRBV12-3 or TRBV12-4 and J usage is TRBJ2-1; the D is unclear. CDR3 length: 13 amino acids. Deletions cut 7 bases from V and 5 bases from J, with 12 bases between. Here the CDR3 DNA reads TGTGCCAGCAACTACCGGCCTAACAATGAGCAGTTCTTC. Protein sequence: CASNYRPNNEQFF.

This rearrangement joins TRBV5-1 to TRBJ2-5; 11 positions match TRBD2. Germline CDR1 and CDR2: SGHRS and YFSETQ. Trimming took 5 bases from V and 4 from J; bases not matched to a gene: 16. The CDR3 has 18 residues. In DNA form, the CDR3 reads TGCGCCAGCAGGTGGCTAGCGGGGGGCGGAGTACTCGGAGAGACCCAGTACTTC. It specifies CASRWLAGGGVLGETQYF.

This clonotype has just one count. The chain has TRBV4-3 and TRBJ1-5; D ambiguous. V was clipped by 1 base and J by 4 bases, with 11 bases between them. Germline V CDR1 and CDR2: LGHNA, YSLEER. The CDR3 consists of 15 residues. CDR3 in amino acids: CASSQVYGDNQPQHF. The CDR3 DNA reads TGCGCCAGCAGCCAAGTTTACGGAGATAATCAGCCCCAGCATTTT.

The rearrangement links TRBV12-3 or TRBV12-4 to TRBJ1-6; no reliable D call. V was clipped by 7 bases and J by 7 bases, with 14 bases between them. The CDR3 is made up of 14 amino acids. The CDR3 DNA reads TGTGCCAGCAACTCACGCTCGGCCAATTCACCCCTCCACTTT. Translating gives CASNSRSANSPLHF.

V and J are TRBV12-3 or TRBV12-4 and TRBJ2-1, with D uncertain. With 7 bases removed from V and 0 bases from J, the gap between germline ends came to 13 bases. The CDR3 length is 15 residues. DNA for the CDR3: TGTGCCAGCACTTCCGTGTCGCGCTCCTACAATGAGCAGTTCTTC. It yields the protein CASTSVSRSYNEQFF.

This clonotype was counted only a few times. This chain uses TRBV7-2 with TRBJ2-2; D remains unclear. Between the trimmed V and J ends, which lost 6 bases and 0 bases, there was a span of 11 bases. The CDR3 totals 15 residues. The germline V gene encodes CDR1 SGHTA and CDR2 FQGNSA. The DNA of the CDR3 is TGTGCCAGCAGACAAGGAATTTCGAACACCGGGGAGCTGTTTTTT. Amino acid sequence: CASRQGISNTGELFF.

The count of this clonotype is one. V is TRBV4-3 and J is TRBJ1-6; TRBD1 matches at 7 bases. Germline assignment: CDR1 LGHNA and CDR2 YSLEER. Trimming cost V 3 bases and J 5 bases; bases outside gene matches: 4. The CDR3 has 15 residues. The CDR3 region has the DNA TGCGCCAGCAGCCATGACAGGGTCAATAATTCACCCCTCCACTTT. Protein sequence: CASSHDRVNNSPLHF.

This clonotype came up a few times. V usage is TRBV5-1 and J usage is TRBJ1-2; D unclear. Germline V lookup: CDR1 SGHRS, CDR2 YFSETQ. V lost 0 bases, J lost 9 bases, and 12 bases lay in between. CDR3 size: 13 residues. The CDR3 DNA reads as TGCGCCAGCAGCTTGGGGGTATCCGGAAGCTACACCTTC. This translates into CASSLGVSGSYTF.

This clonotype was recorded a few times. V gene TRBV5-1 combines with J gene TRBJ2-5; 7 nucleotides line up with TRBD1. The V gene's germline CDR1 is SGHRS and CDR2 YFSETQ. After removal of 4 bases from V and 4 bases from J, the junction contained 10 bases not matched to a gene. The CDR3 loop spans 15 amino acids. CDR3 bases: TGCGCCAGCAGCCCACTGACAGGGTTCCTAGAGACCCAGTACTTC. It encodes CASSPLTGFLETQYF. Variable domain in full (rest from reference TRBV5-1 and TRBJ2-5): KAGVTQTPRYLIKTRGQQVTLSCSPISGHRSVSWYQQTPGQGLQFLFEYFSETQRNKGNFPGRFSGRQFSNSRSEMNVSTLELGDSALYLCASSPLTGFLETQYFGPGTRLLVL.

The chain couples TRBV4-1 to TRBJ2-1; a weak D match, TRBD1 (6 bases). CDR3 length equals 16 residues. Germline lookup yields CDR1 MGHRA and CDR2 YSYEKL. Trimming left V 2 bases short and J 0 bases short, with 11 bases between. The CDR3 sequence is CASSQYLTGSYNEQFF. CDR3 DNA sequence: TGCGCCAGCAGCCAATACCTGACAGGCTCCTACAATGAGCAGTTCTTC.

This chain connects TRBV5-6 to TRBJ2-1; 8 bases agree with TRBD2. The germline gives CDR1 SGHDT, CDR2 YYEEEE. V dropped 0 bases and J dropped 2; count of bases not matched to a gene: 7. This CDR3 has 17 amino acids. CDR3 sequence (DNA): TGTGCCAGCAGCTTGGTACCTGGCGGGGGGCCCTACAATGAGCAGTTCTTC. Its translation is CASSLVPGGGPYNEQFF.

This clonotype has more than one count but fewer than ten. The genes are TRBV6-1 and TRBJ2-7; D remains ambiguous. CDR1 MNHNS and CDR2 SASEGT come from the germline V gene. This CDR3 spans 15 amino acids. Trimming shortened V by 1 base and J by 1 base, and 11 bases separated the two germline ends. CDR3 nucleotide sequence: TGTGCCAGCAGTGAAGAGACTTTTCCTTCCTACGAGCAGTACTTC. This gives the protein CASSEETFPSYEQYF.

The chain uses TRBV20-1 and TRBJ2-5; D is unresolved. CDR1 and CDR2 (germline): DFQATT, SNEGSKA (reference sequence). The CDR3 spans 16 residues. Trimming took 1 base from V and 2 from J, leaving 17 bases between them. The CDR3 bases are TGCAGTGCTAGAGGATCTCTTGCGGACGGACAAGAGACCCAGTACTTC. Amino acids: CSARGSLADGQETQYF.

In its sample, this clonotype was seen a few times. V is TRBV20-1 and J is TRBJ2-1; D is perhaps TRBD2 (7 bases). V lost 0 bases to trimming and J lost 7 bases, with 13 bases between them. The CDR3 length is 14 residues. From germline, CDR1 is DFQATT and CDR2 SNEGSKA (reference sequence). The CDR3 bases are TGCAGTGCTAGAGAAGGGGGGGCCGGGAATGAGCAGTTCTTC. It yields the protein CSAREGGAGNEQFF.

The V and J genes are TRBV5-1 and TRBJ1-1, with D perhaps matching TRBD1 (5 bases). The germline V and J ends were trimmed by 3 bases and 0 bases, with 9 bases remaining between them. Germline CDR1 is SGHRS and CDR2 is YFSETQ. The CDR3 loop spans 14 amino acids. CDR3 region: CASSSDSMNTEAFF. CDR3 sequence (DNA): TGCGCCAGCAGCTCTGACAGCATGAACACTGAAGCTTTCTTT.

This clonotype was detected ten times or more. This chain joins TRBV5-5 and TRBJ2-1; D ambiguous. Germline lookup yields CDR1 SGHKS and CDR2 YYEKEE (reference sequence). The CDR3 covers 12 residues. Trimming stripped 3 bases from V and 12 bases from J, with 13 bases between. CDR3 coding DNA: TGTGCCAGCAGCTCTTTAGTGATGTGGCAGTTCTTC. It encodes CASSSLVMWQFF.

This clonotype was counted only a few times. V usage is TRBV11-2 and J usage is TRBJ2-7, with D hard to call. Germline V gives CDR1 SGHAT, CDR2 FQNNGV. V lost 5 bases to trimming and J lost 4 bases, with 9 bases between them. CDR3 length: 12 residues. The CDR3 is CASSHPSYEQYF. As DNA, the CDR3 is TGTGCCAGCAGCCATCCTTCGTACGAGCAGTACTTC.

Here the CDR3 DNA reads TGCGCCAGCAGCCCACTAGCGGGGGGCCTTCGGGGCACAGATACGCAGTATTTT. Protein product: CASSPLAGGLRGTDTQYF. The chain couples TRBV5-1 to TRBJ2-3; 12 bases agree with TRBD2. After removal of 4 bases from V and 1 base from J, the junction contained 10 bases not matched to a gene. The CDR3 is made up of 18 amino acids. CDR1 is SGHRS, CDR2 YFSETQ, per germline. Variable domain in full (rest from reference TRBV5-1 and TRBJ2-3): KAGVTQTPRYLIKTRGQQVTLSCSPISGHRSVSWYQQTPGQGLQFLFEYFSETQRNKGNFPGRFSGRQFSNSRSEMNVSTLELGDSALYLCASSPLAGGLRGTDTQYFGPGTRLTVL.

The rearrangement links TRBV6-6 to TRBJ1-1, with D uncertain. The V gene's germline CDR1 is MNHNY and CDR2 SVGAGI (reference sequence). V shed 7 bases and J shed 1 base, with 10 bases lying between them. This CDR3 is 13 amino acids long. The CDR3 protein is CASTVTKNTEAFF. The CDR3 region has the DNA TGTGCCAGCACGGTCACCAAGAACACTGAAGCTTTCTTT.